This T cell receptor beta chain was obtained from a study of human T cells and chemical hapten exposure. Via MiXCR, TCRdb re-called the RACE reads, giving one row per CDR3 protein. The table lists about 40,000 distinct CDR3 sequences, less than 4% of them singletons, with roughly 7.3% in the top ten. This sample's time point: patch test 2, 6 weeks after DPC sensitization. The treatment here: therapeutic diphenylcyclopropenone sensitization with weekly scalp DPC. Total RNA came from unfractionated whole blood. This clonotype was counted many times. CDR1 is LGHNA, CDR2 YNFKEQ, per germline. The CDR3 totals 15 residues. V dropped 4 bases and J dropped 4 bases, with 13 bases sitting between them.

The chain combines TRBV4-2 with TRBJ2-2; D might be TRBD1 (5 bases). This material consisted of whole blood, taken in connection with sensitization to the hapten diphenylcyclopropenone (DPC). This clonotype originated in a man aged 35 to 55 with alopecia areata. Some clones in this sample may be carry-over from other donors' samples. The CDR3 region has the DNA TGTGCCAGCAGCCCACAGGTCAGGGTCACCGGGGAGCTGTTTTTT. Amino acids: CASSPQVRVTGELFF.